This T cell receptor beta chain was profiled in a study of shared clonotypes between healthy human individuals. General study points: Only blood underwent sampling, and tissue repertoires likely differ. In contrast to clonotypes shared by all four donors, non-shared clonotypes had lower generation probabilities.

With respect to this clone: Its antigen is still unknown.

The CDR3 runs 17 residues. V was pared by 4 bases and J by 1 base, with 20 bases between. The germline V gene encodes CDR1 SGHTS and CDR2 YDEGEE. Assay used: immunoSEQ multiplex PCR; TCRdb lists only in-frame clones, some missing. The data hold around 2.1 million clones, with about 93% observed a single time. Naive-designated CD8 cells lacked CD45RO, were positively enriched for CCR7, and omitted terminally differentiated effector memory CD45RA+ cells. This sequence originates from a man in his late teens or twenties in good health. Some clones in this sample may be carry-over from other donors' samples. This chain connects TRBV5-8 to TRBJ1-2; D gene uncertain. Sequencing was done on a sample of naive CD8+ T cells from PBMCs. Here the CDR3 reads CASSPVRQRNLNYGYTF. CDR3 coding DNA: TGTGCCAGCAGCCCAGTACGGCAGAGAAACCTTAACTATGGCTACACCTTC.